This TCR beta chain is drawn from a study of T cell responses to AZD1222 COVID-19 vaccine. TCRdb keeps only in-frame clones here, not all; method: immunoSEQ multiplex PCR. The sample has roughly 50,000 clones, 60% to 85% seen once. The sample consisted of peripheral blood, taken on day 0 of AZD1222 vaccination. This TCR was sampled from an adult in good health.

The CDR3 coding sequence is TGTGCCACCAGGGGACAGGTTCCTACAGATACGCAGTATTTT. This sequence encodes CATRGQVPTDTQYF. The V gene is TRBV19, the J gene TRBJ2-3; 8 nucleotides line up with TRBD1. The germline V gene has CDR1 LNHDA and CDR2 SQIVND (reference sequence). This CDR3 comprises 14 residues. Unmatched junction bases numbered 9, after V lost 10 bases and J lost 3 bases. Combining the CDR3 with reference TRBV19 and TRBJ2-3 gives the whole variable domain DGGITQSPKYLFRKEGQNVTLSCEQNLNHDAMYWYRQDPGQGLRLIYYSQIVNDFQKGDIAEGYSVSREKKESFPLTVTSAQKNPTAFYLCATRGQVPTDTQYFGPGTRLTVL.